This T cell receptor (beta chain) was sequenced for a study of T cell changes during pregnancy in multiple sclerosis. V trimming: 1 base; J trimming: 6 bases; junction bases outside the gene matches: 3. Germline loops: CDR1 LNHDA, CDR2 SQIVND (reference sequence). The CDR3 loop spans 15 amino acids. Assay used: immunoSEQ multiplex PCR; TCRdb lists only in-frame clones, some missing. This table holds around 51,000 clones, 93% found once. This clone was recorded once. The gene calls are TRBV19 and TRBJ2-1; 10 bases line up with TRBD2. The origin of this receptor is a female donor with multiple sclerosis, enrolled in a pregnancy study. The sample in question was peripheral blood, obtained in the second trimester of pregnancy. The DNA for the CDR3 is TGTGCCAGTAGTATAGCGCCTAGCGGGAGCAATGAGCAGTTCTTC. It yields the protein CASSIAPSGSNEQFF.